This T cell receptor (beta chain) was captured by sequencing in a study of beta chain features in type 1 diabetes. Study conclusions and caveats: In every one of the four CD4+ subsets, TCRB CDR3s were moderately but significantly shorter in Type 1 diabetes patients.

This clone came up a few times. As yet, its antigen is unknown. Sequencing targeted expressed TCRB transcripts, as all isolated RNA had been reverse transcribed. TCRdb's table, derived via immunoSEQ multiplex PCR, lists solely in-frame clones and lacks some. The sample contains 500,000 to 800,000 clones, roughly 12% of which appear only once. Cell sorting via CD45RO/CCR7/CD25/CD127/CD95/CD27 was performed to obtain CD4+ naive, central memory, regulatory and stem cell-like memory cells. Per the germline V gene, CDR1 is SQVTM and CDR2 is ANQGSEA. The CDR3 runs to 13 residues. Losses at the gene ends were 4 bases for V and 3 bases for J; bases not matched to a gene: 3.

The TCR sequence derives from a man aged 30-40 years with type 1 diabetes. J is TRBJ1-2 and V is TRBV29-1; 9 bases line up with TRBD1. The sample comprised naive CD4+ T cells from blood. CDR3 sequence: CSVVDRGDYGYTF. CDR3 nucleotides: TGCAGCGTTGTTGACAGGGGGGACTATGGCTACACCTTC.